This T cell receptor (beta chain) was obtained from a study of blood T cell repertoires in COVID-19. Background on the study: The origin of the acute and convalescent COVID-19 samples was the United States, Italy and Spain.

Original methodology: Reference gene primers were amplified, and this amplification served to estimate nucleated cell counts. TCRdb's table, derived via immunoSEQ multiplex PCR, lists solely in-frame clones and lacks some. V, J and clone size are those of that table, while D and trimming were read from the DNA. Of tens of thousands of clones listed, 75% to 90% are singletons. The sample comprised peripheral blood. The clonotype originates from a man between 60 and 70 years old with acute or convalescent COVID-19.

The CDR3 loop reads CASSRTSDTLSYNEQFF. CDR3 in DNA: TGTGCCAGCAGCAGGACTAGCGACACCCTATCCTACAATGAGCAGTTCTTC. The chain couples TRBV6-2 or TRBV6-3 to TRBJ2-1, with 9 nucleotides matching TRBD2. The length of the CDR3 is 17 residues. CDR1 and CDR2 from the germline V gene are MNHEY and SVGEGT. The V gene end was trimmed by 6 bases and the J gene end by 1 base; junction bases not matched to a gene: 10.